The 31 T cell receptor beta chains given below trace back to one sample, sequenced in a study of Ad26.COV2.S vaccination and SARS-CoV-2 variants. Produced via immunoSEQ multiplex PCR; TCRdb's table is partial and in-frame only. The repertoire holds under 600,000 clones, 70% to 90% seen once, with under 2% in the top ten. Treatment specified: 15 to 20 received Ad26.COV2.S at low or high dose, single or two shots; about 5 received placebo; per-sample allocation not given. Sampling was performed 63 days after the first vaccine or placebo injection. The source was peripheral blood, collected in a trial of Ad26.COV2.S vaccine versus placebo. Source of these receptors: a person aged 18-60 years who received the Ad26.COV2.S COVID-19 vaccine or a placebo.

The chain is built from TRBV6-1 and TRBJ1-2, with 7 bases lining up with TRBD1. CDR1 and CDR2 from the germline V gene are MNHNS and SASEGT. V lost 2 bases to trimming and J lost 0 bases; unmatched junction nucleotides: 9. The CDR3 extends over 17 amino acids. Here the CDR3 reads CASSELRDSRTNYGYTF. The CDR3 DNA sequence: TGTGCCAGCAGTGAACTCCGGGACAGCCGAACTAACTATGGCTACACCTTC.

The CDR3 bases are TGTGCCAGCAGTAGGACAGGGAGCGGGGTAGGAGATACGCAGTATTTT. Translated, it gives CASSRTGSGVGDTQYF. V and J are TRBV6-4 and TRBJ2-3; D perhaps matches TRBD1 (8 bases). CDR1 MRHNA and CDR2 SNTAGT come from the germline V gene. The CDR3 length is 16 residues. Trimming removed 5 bases at V and 5 bases at J, with 20 bases between.

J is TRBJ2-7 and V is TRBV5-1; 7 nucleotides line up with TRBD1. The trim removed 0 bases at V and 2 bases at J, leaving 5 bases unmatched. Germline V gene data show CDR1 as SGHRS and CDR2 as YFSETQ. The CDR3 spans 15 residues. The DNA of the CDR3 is TGCGCCAGCAGCTTGGAGGCCCAGGGGGCCTACGAGCAGTACTTC. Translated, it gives CASSLEAQGAYEQYF.

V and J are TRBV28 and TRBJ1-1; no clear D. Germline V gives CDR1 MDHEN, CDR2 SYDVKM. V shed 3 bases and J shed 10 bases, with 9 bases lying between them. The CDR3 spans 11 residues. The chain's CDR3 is CASSFLEGAFF. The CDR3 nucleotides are TGTGCCAGCAGTTTTCTAGAAGGAGCTTTCTTT.

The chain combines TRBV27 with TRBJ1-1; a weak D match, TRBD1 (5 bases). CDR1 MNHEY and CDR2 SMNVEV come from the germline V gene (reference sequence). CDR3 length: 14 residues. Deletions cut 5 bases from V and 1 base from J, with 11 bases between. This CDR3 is CASSPLGENTEAFF. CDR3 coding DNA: TGTGCCAGCAGTCCCCTAGGGGAGAACACTGAAGCTTTCTTT.

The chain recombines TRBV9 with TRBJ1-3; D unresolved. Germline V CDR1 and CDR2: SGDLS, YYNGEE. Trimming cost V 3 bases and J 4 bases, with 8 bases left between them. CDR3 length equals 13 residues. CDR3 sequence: CASSEGSGNTIYF. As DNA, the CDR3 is TGTGCCAGCAGCGAGGGTTCGGGAAACACCATATATTTT.

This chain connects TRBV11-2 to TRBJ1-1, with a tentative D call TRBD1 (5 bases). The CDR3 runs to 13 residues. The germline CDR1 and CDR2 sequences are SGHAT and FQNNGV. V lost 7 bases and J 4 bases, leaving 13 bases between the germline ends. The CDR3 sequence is CASTRGGSTEAFF. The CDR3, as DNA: TGTGCCAGCACTCGGGGGGGGTCCACTGAAGCTTTCTTT.

DNA of the CDR3: TGTGCCAGCAGCCAATCCCCAGTAGCGGGAGTGGAGACCCAGTACTTC. As protein: CASSQSPVAGVETQYF. The chain combines TRBV3-1 (or the pseudogene TRBV3-2) with TRBJ2-5; 9 bases line up with TRBD2. V trimming: 2 bases; J trimming: 5 bases; junction bases outside the gene matches: 9. The germline gives CDR1 LGHDT, CDR2 YNNKEL (reference sequence). The CDR3 spans 16 residues.

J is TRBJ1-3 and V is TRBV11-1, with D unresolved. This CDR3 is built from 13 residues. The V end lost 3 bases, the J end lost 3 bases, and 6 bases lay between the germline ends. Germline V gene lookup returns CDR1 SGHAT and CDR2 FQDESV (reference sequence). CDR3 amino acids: CASSFFNGNTIYF. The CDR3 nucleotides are TGTGCCAGCAGCTTCTTCAATGGAAACACCATATATTTT.

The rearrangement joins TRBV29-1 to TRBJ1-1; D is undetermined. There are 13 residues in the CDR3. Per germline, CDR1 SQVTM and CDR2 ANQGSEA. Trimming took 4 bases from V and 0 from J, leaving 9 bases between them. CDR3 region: CSVAESMNTEAFF. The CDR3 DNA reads TGCAGCGTTGCTGAAAGTATGAACACTGAAGCTTTCTTT.

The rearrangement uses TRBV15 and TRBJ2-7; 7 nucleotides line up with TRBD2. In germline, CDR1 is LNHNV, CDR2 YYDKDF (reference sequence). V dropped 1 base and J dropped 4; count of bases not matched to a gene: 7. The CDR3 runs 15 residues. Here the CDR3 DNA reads TGTGCCACCAGCAGAGGGCTAGCGGATAGATACGAGCAGTACTTC. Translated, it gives CATSRGLADRYEQYF.

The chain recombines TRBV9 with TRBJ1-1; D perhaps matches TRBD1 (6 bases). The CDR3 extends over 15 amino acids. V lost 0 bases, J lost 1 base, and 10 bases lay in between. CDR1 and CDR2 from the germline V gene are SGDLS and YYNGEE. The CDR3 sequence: CASSVVRGQNTEAFF. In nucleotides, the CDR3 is TGTGCCAGCAGCGTAGTTCGGGGACAGAACACTGAAGCTTTCTTT.

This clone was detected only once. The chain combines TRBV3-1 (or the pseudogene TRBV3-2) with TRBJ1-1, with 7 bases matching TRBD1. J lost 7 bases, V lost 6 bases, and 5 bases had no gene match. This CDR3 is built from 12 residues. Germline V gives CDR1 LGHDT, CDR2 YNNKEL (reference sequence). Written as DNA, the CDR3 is TGTGCCAGCAGGGCAGGGGGAGGTGAAGCTTTCTTT. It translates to CASRAGGGEAFF.

CDR3 in amino acids: CASSPYPRGQGTDTGELFF. The CDR3, as DNA: TGTGCCAGCTCACCATACCCTCGGGGACAGGGGACGGACACCGGGGAGCTGTTTTTT. V gene TRBV18 combines with J gene TRBJ2-2; 10 positions match TRBD1. Germline V gene sequence: CDR1 KGHSH, CDR2 LQKENI. V lost 2 bases to trimming and J lost 3 bases; unmatched junction nucleotides: 12. CDR3 size: 19 residues.

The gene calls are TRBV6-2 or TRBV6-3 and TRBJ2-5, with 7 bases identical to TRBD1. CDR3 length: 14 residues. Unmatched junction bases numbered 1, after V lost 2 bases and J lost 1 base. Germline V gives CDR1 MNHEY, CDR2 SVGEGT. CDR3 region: CASSYRDSQETQYF. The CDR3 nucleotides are TGTGCCAGCAGTTACCGGGACAGCCAAGAGACCCAGTACTTC.

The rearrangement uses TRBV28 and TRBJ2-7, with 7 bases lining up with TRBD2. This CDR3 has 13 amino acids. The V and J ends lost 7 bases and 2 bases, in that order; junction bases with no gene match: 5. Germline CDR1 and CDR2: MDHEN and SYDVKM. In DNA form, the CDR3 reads TGTGCCAGCACAAGAGCGGGACCCTACGAGCAGTACTTC. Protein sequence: CASTRAGPYEQYF.

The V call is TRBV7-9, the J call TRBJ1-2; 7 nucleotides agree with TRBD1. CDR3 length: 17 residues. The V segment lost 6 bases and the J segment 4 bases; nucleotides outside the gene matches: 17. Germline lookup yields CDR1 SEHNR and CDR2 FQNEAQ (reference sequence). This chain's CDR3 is CASRPAGQGEGSYGYTF. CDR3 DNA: TGTGCCAGCAGGCCAGCGGGTCAGGGGGAAGGCTCCTATGGCTACACCTTC. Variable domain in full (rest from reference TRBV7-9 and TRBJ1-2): DTGVSQNPRHKITKRGQNVTFRCDPISEHNRLYWYRQTLGQGPEFLTYFQNEAQLEKSRLLSDRFSAERPKGSFSTLEIQRTEQGDSAMYLCASRPAGQGEGSYGYTFGSGTRLTVV.

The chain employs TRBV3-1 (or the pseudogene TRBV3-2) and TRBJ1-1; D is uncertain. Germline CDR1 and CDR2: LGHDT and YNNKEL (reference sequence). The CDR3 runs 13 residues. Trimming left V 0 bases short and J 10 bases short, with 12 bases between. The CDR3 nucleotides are TGTGCCAGCAGCCAAGATGACGGACGTGCAGCTTTCTTT. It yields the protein CASSQDDGRAAFF.

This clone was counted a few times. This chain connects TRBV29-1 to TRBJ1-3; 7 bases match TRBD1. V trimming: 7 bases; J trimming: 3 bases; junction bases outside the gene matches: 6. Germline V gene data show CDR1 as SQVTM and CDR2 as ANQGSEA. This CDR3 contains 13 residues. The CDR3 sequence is CSAMTGFGNTIYF. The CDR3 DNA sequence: TGCAGCGCCATGACAGGGTTTGGAAACACCATATATTTT.

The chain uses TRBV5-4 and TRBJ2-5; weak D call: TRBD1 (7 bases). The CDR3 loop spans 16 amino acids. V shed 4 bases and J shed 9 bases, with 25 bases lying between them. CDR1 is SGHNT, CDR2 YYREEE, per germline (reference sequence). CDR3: CASSEWDSAGWSAQYF. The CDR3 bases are TGTGCCAGCAGCGAGTGGGACAGTGCGGGGTGGTCGGCCCAGTACTTC.

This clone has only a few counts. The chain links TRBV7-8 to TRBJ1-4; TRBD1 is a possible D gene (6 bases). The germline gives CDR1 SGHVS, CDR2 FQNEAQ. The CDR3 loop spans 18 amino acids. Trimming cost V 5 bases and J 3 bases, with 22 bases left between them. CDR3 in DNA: TGTGCCAGCAGCCGAACACCGGGGGCAGGGGCAGCTAATGAAAAACTGTTTTTT. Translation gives CASSRTPGAGAANEKLFF.

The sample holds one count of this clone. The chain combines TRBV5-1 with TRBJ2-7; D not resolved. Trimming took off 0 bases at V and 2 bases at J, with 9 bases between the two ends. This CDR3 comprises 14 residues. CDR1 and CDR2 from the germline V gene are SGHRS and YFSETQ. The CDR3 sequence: CASSLAGLPYEQYF. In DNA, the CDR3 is TGCGCCAGCAGCTTGGCCGGTCTCCCCTACGAGCAGTACTTC.

CDR3 region: CASSQDLLGAGGYTF. The CDR3 coding sequence is TGTGCCAGCAGCCAAGATTTGTTGGGGGCGGGTGGCTACACCTTC. The chain has TRBV4-2 and TRBJ1-2, with TRBD1 as a possible D gene (6 bases). Trimming left V 0 bases short and J 7 bases short, with 15 bases between. The CDR3 is 15 residues long. Germline CDR1 reads LGHNA; CDR2 reads YNFKEQ.

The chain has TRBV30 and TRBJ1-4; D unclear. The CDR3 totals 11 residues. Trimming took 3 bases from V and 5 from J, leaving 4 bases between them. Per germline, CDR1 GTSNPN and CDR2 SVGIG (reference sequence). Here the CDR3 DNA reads TGTGCCTGGAGGGAAAATGAAAAACTGTTTTTT. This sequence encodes CAWRENEKLFF. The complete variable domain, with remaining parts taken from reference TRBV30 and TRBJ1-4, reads SQTIHQWPATLVQPVGSPLSLECTVEGTSNPNLYWYRQAAGRGLQLLFYSVGIGQISSEVPQNLSASRPQDRQFILSSKKLLLSDSGFYLCAWRENEKLFFGSGTQLSVL.

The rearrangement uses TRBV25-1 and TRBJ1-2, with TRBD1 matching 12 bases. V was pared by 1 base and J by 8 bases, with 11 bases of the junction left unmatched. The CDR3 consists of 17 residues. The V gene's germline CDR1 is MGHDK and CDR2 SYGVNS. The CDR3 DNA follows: TGTGCCAGCAGTGAATTTATTGAGGGACAGGGGGCGAAAGGCTACACCTTC. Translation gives CASSEFIEGQGAKGYTF.

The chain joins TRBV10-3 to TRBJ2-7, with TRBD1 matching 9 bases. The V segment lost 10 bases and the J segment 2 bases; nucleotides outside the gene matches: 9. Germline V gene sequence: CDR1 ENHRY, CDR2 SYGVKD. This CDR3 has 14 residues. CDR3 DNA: TGTGCCACCAAGACCGGGACAGGGACCTACGAGCAGTACTTC. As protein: CATKTGTGTYEQYF.

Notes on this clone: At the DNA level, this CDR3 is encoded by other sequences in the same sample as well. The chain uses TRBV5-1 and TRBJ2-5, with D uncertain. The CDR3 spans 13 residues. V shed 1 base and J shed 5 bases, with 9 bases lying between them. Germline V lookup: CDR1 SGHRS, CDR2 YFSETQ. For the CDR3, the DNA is TGCGCCAGCAGCTTGCAATCGGAGGAGACCCAGTACTTC. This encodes CASSLQSEETQYF. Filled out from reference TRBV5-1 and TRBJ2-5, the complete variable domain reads KAGVTQTPRYLIKTRGQQVTLSCSPISGHRSVSWYQQTPGQGLQFLFEYFSETQRNKGNFPGRFSGRQFSNSRSEMNVSTLELGDSALYLCASSLQSEETQYFGPGTRLLVL.

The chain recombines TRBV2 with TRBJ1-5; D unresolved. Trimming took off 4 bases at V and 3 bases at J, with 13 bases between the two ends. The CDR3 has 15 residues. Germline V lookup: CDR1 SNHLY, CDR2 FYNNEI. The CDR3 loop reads CASSGGLTHNQPQHF. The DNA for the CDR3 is TGTGCCAGCAGTGGCGGTTTGACACACAATCAGCCCCAGCATTTT.

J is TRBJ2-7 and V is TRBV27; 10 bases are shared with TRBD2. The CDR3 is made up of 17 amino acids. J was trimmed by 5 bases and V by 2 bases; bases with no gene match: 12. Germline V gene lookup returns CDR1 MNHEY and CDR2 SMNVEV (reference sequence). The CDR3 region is CASSLGTSGIVVDEQYF. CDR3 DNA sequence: TGTGCCAGCAGTTTAGGAACTAGCGGGATTGTAGTAGACGAGCAGTACTTC.

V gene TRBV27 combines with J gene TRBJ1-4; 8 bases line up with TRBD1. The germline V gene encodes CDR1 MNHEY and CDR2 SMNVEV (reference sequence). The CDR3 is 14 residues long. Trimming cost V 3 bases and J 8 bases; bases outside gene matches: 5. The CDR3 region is CASSFQGAQEKLFF. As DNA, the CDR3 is TGTGCCAGCAGTTTCCAGGGGGCGCAGGAAAAACTGTTTTTT.

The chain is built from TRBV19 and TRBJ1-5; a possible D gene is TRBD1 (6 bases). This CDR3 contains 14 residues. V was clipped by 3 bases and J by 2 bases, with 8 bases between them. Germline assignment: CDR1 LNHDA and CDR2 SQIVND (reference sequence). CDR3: CASSISGGNQPQHF. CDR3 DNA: TGTGCCAGTAGTATTTCAGGGGGCAATCAGCCCCAGCATTTT.